These 5 T cell receptor beta chains were all obtained from the same sample, sequenced in a study of neurological immune-mediated disorders. Time point denoted: longitudinal time-point 2. MiXCR, run by TCRdb on the 5' RACE reads, gives a single entry per CDR3 protein. The sample holds roughly 60,000 distinct CDR3 sequences, around 9.7% seen once. The sample was PBMCs. Receptors originate from a man aged 25-45 years in good health.

This sequence joins TRBV24-1 and TRBJ2-3, with D perhaps matching TRBD1 (5 bases). This CDR3 comprises 12 residues. Trimming took off 7 bases at V and 8 bases at J, with 12 bases between the two ends. Germline V gene data show CDR1 as KGHDR and CDR2 as SFDVKD. The CDR3 DNA reads TGTGCCACCAGCAGGGTGCATGGTACGCAGTATTTT. This encodes CATSRVHGTQYF.

In its sample, this clonotype was seen many times. The chain recombines TRBV6-6 with TRBJ1-3; D uncertain. Deletions cut 2 bases from V and 0 bases from J, with 14 bases between. This CDR3 spans 17 amino acids. From germline, CDR1 is MNHNY and CDR2 SVGAGI (reference sequence). In nucleotides, the CDR3 is TGTGCCAGCAGTTACGAGGCAGCTACCTCCTCTGGAAACACCATATATTTT. Encoded protein: CASSYEAATSSGNTIYF.

This clonotype has a count of ten or more. The chain joins TRBV5-1 to TRBJ2-2; 8 bases line up with TRBD1. V gave up 4 bases and J gave up 1 base; unmatched junction bases: 3. CDR3 size: 15 residues. The germline gives CDR1 SGHRS, CDR2 YFSETQ. CDR3: CASSQGTGNTGELFF. In DNA form, the CDR3 reads TGCGCCAGCAGCCAAGGGACAGGGAACACCGGGGAGCTGTTTTTT. Full variable domain (remainder filled in from reference TRBV5-1 and TRBJ2-2): KAGVTQTPRYLIKTRGQQVTLSCSPISGHRSVSWYQQTPGQGLQFLFEYFSETQRNKGNFPGRFSGRQFSNSRSEMNVSTLELGDSALYLCASSQGTGNTGELFFGEGSRLTVL.

This clonotype has at least ten counts. The chain recombines TRBV11-2 with TRBJ2-3; D is uncertain. Between the trimmed V and J ends, which lost 5 bases and 0 bases, there was a span of 12 bases. Germline V gives CDR1 SGHAT, CDR2 FQNNGV. The CDR3 consists of 15 residues. For the CDR3, the DNA is TGTGCCAGCAGCGCCAGACTGGTGAGCACAGATACGCAGTATTTT. It translates to CASSARLVSTDTQYF.

Many counts were recorded for this clonotype. The V gene is TRBV5-1, the J gene TRBJ2-1, with 14 bases matching TRBD2. CDR1 and CDR2 (germline): SGHRS, YFSETQ. The CDR3 is 15 residues long. V lost 4 bases, J lost 10 bases, and 7 bases stayed unmatched. CDR3 coding DNA: TGCGCCAGCAGCCCGGGACTAGCGGGAGTTGGGGAGCAGTTCTTC. Protein product: CASSPGLAGVGEQFF.